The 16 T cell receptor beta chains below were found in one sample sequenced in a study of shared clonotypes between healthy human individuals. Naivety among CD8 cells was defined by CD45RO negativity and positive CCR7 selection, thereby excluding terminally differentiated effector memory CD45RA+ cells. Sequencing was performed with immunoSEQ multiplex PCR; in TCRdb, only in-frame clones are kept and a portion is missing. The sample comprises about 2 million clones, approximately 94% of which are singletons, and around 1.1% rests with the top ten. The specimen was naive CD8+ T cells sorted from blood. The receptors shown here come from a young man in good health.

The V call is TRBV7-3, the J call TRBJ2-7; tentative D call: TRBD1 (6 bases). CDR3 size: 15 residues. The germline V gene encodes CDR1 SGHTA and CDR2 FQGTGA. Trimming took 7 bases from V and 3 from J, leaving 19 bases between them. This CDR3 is CASTSSRDTVYEQYF. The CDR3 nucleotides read TGTGCCAGCACCTCCTCCCGGGACACTGTCTACGAGCAGTACTTC. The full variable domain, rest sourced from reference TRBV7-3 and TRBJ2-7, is GAGVSQTPSNKVTEKGKYVELRCDPISGHTALYWYRQSLGQGPEFLIYFQGTGAADDSGLPNDRFFAVRPEGSVSTLKIQRTERGDSAVYLCASTSSRDTVYEQYFGPGTRLTVT.

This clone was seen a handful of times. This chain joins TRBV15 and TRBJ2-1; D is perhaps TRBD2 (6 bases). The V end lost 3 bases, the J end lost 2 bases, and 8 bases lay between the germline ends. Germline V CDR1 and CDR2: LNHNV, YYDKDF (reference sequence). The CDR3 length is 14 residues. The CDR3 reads CATSSGRTYNEQFF. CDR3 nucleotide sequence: TGTGCCACCAGCAGCGGGAGAACCTACAATGAGCAGTTCTTC.

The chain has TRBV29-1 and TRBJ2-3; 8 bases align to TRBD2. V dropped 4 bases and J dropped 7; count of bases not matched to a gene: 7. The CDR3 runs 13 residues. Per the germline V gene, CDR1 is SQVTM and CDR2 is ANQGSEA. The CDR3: CSVVGGARNTQYF. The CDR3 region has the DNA TGCAGCGTTGTCGGGGGGGCCCGGAATACGCAGTATTTT.

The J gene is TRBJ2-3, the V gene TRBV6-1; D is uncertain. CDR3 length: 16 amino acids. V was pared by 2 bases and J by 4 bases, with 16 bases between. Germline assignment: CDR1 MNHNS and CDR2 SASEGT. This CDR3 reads CASSEYQRETADTQYF. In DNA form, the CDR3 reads TGTGCCAGCAGTGAATACCAACGCGAAACAGCAGATACGCAGTATTTT.

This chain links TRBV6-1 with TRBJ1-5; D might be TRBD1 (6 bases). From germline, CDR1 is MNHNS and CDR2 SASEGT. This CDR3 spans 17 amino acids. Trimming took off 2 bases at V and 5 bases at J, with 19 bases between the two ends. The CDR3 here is CASSESVSWPGDQPQHF. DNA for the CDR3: TGTGCCAGCAGTGAATCAGTCAGTTGGCCAGGGGATCAGCCCCAGCATTTT.

The CDR3 region has the DNA TGTGCCACCAGCATGGGGGGGGAGGGCCGCTACGAGCAGTACTTC. As protein: CATSMGGEGRYEQYF. The J gene is TRBJ2-7, the V gene TRBV15, with TRBD2 identical over 7 bases. CDR3 size: 15 residues. The J segment lost 3 bases and the V segment lost 4 bases, leaving 9 bases of the junction unmatched. Per the germline V gene, CDR1 is LNHNV and CDR2 is YYDKDF (reference sequence).

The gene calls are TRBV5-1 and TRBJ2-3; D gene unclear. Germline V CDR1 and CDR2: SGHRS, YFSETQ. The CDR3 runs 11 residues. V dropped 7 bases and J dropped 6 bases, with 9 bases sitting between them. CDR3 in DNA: TGCGCCAGCGGCCTTGGGGATACGCAGTATTTT. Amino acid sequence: CASGLGDTQYF.

CDR3 DNA: TGTGCCAGCAGCTCCCCCAGGGGGAACGTAAACGAGCAGTACTTC. Its protein is CASSSPRGNVNEQYF. V is TRBV7-9 and J is TRBJ2-7, with 7 nucleotides matching TRBD1. The CDR3 has 15 residues. The germline CDR1 and CDR2 sequences are SEHNR and FQNEAQ (reference sequence). V was pared by 4 bases and J by 5 bases, with 11 bases of the junction left unmatched. Supplemented by reference TRBV7-9 and TRBJ2-7, the full variable domain reads DTGVSQNPRHKITKRGQNVTFRCDPISEHNRLYWYRQTLGQGPEFLTYFQNEAQLEKSRLLSDRFSAERPKGSFSTLEIQRTEQGDSAMYLCASSSPRGNVNEQYFGPGTRLTVT.

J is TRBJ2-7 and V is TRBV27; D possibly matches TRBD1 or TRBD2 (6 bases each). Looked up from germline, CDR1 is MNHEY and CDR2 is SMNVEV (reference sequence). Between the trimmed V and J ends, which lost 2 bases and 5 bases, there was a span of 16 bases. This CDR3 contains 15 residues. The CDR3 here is CASSLRGASWDEQYF. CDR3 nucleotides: TGTGCCAGCAGTTTAAGGGGGGCATCATGGGACGAGCAGTACTTC.

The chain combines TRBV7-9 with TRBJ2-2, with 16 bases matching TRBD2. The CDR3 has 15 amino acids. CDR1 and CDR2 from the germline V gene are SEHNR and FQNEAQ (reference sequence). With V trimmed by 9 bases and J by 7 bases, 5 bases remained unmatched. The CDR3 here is CASGTSGRAGGELFF. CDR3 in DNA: TGTGCCAGTGGGACTAGCGGGAGGGCCGGCGGGGAGCTGTTTTTT.

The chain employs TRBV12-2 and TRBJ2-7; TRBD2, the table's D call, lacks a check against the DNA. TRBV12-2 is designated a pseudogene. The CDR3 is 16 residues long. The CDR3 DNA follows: TGTGCAAGTCGCTTAGCCGGGACTAGGAGATCCTACGAGCAGTACTTC. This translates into CASRLAGTRRSYEQYF.

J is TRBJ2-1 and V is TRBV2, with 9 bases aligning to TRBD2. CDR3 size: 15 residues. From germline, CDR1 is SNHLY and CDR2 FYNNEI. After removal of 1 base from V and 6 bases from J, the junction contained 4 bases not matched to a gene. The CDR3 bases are TGTGCCAGCAGTGAAGTGGCGGGGGGGTTCAATGAGCAGTTCTTC. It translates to CASSEVAGGFNEQFF.

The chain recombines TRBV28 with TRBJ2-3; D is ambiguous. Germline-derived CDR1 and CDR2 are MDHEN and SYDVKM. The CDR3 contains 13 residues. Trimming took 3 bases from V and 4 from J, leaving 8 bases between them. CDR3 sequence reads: CASSFTAADTQYF. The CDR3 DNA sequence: TGTGCCAGCAGTTTTACGGCCGCAGATACGCAGTATTTT.

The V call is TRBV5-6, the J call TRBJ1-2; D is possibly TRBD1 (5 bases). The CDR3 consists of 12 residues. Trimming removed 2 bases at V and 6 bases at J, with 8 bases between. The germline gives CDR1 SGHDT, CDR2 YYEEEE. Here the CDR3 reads CASSLGVDGYTF. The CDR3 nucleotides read TGTGCCAGCAGCTTAGGGGTTGATGGCTACACCTTC.

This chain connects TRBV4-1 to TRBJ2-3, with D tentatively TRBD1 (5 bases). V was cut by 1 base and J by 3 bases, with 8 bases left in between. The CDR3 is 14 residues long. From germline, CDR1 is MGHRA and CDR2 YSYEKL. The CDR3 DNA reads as TGCGCCAGCAGCCAAGTTGGACAAACAGATACGCAGTATTTT. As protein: CASSQVGQTDTQYF.

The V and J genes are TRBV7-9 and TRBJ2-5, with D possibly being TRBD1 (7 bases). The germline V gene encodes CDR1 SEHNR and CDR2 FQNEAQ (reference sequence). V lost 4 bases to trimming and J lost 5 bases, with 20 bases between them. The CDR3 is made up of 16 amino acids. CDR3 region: CASSSLDEAGGETQYF. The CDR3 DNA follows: TGTGCCAGCAGCTCCCTTGATGAGGCAGGGGGGGAGACCCAGTACTTC. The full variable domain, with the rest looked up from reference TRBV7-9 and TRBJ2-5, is DTGVSQNPRHKITKRGQNVTFRCDPISEHNRLYWYRQTLGQGPEFLTYFQNEAQLEKSRLLSDRFSAERPKGSFSTLEIQRTEQGDSAMYLCASSSLDEAGGETQYFGPGTRLLVL.